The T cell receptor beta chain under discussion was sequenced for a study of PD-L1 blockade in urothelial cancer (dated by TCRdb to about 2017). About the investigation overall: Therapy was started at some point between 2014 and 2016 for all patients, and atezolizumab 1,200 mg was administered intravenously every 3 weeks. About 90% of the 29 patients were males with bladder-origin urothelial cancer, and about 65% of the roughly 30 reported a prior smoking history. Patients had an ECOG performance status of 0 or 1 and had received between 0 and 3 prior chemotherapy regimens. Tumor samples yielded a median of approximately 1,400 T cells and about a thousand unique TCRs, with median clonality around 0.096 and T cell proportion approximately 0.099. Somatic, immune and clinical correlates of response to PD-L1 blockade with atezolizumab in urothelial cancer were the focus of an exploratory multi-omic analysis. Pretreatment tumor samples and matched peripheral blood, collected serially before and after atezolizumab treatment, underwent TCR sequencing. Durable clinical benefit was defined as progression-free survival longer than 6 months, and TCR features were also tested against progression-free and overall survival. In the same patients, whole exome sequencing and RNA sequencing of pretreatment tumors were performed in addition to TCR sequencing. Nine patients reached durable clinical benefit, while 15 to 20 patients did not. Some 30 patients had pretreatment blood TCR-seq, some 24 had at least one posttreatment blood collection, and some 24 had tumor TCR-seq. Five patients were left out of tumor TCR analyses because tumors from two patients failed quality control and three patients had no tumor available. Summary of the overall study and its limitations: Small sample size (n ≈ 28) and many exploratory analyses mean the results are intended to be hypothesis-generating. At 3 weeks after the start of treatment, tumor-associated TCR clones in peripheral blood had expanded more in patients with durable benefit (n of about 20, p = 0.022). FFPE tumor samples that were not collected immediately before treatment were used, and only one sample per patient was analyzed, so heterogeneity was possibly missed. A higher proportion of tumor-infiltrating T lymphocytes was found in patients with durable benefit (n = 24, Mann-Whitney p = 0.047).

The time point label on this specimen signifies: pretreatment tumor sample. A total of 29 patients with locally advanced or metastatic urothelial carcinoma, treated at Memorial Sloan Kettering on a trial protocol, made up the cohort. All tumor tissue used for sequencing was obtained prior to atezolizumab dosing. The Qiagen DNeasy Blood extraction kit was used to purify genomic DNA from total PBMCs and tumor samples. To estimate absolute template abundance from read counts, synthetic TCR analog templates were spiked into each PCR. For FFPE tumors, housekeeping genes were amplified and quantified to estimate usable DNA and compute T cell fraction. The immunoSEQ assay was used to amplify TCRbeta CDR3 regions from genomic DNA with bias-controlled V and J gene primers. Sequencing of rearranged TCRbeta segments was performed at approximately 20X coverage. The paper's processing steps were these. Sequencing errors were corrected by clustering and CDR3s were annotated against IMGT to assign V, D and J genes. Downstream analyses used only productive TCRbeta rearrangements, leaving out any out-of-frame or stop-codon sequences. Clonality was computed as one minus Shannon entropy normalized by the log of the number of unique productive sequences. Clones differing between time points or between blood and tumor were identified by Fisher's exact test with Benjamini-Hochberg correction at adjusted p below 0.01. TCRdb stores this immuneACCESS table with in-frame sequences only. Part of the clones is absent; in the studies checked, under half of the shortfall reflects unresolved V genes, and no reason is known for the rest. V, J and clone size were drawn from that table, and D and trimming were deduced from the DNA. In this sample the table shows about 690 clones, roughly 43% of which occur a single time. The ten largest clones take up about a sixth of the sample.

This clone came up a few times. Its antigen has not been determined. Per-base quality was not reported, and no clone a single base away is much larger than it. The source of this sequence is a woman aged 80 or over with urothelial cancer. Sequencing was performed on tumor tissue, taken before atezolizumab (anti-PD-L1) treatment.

The bases read TGTGCCAGTAGTAACTACAGGATTTTCTATGGCTACACCTTC. This is translated as CASSNYRIFYGYTF. The chain joins TRBV19 to TRBJ1-2; 5 matching bases give a weak D call of TRBD1. The germline V gene encodes CDR1 LNHDA and CDR2 SQIVND (reference sequence). The CDR3 runs 14 residues from the cysteine to the phenylalanine. The sequence is cut down to CDR3 DNA, 42 bases in frame from base 1. Trimming takes 4 bases from V and 4 bases from J, and the germline ends sit 13 bases apart. With all but the CDR3 taken from the reference TRBV19 and TRBJ1-2 genes, the full variable domain is: DGGITQSPKYLFRKEGQNVTLSCEQNLNHDAMYWYRQDPGQGLRLIYYSQIVNDFQKGDIAEGYSVSREKKESFPLTVTSAQKNPTAFYLCASSNYRIFYGYTFGSGTRLTVV.